This T cell receptor (beta chain) was documented in a study of blood T cell repertoires in COVID-19 (TCRdb year 2020). General notes on the study: Samples from collaborators originated in the United States, Italy and Spain and spanned both the acute and convalescent phases of COVID-19. Nearly every sample came with metadata listing a de-identified subject ID, COVID-19 status, age in years and sex. The material from the prospective study consisted of cDNA or gDNA derived from T cells, B-cell-depleted T cells, or PBMCs. The samples were drawn from two sources: the first 160 participants of the ongoing ImmuneRACE study, and fewer than 1,500 subjects contributed by 6 global collaborators. Subjects who had been exposed to COVID-19, were actively infected with it, or had recovered from it provided the deeply sampled blood TCRbeta repertoires that made up the dataset. Where HLA class I and class II types were available, the types were taken from metadata supplied by the sample provider, not from assay-based typing. The repertoires were released in a freely available public database intended as a resource for research on the immune response to SARS-CoV-2. Overall study results and their limits: Clinical and demographic metadata were provided uncurated, with the amount varying by source and participant.

Each collaborating institution followed its own protocols to collect whole blood in K2EDTA tubes. For TCRbeta analysis, collaborators shipped samples in one of three forms: frozen whole blood, isolated PBMCs, or DNA extracted from either of those sample types. TCRbeta CDR3 regions were amplified from genomic DNA by means of the immunoSEQ Assay, a bias-controlled multiplex PCR. Under the source paper's analysis protocol: Within the assay, amplification of reference gene primers was used to estimate how many nucleated cells each sample contained. To quantify the absolute abundance of each unique TCRbeta CDR3 rearrangement, sequence reads were collapsed and filtered. For each sample, productive Simpson clonality was calculated as the square root of Simpson's diversity index over productive rearrangements. The immuneACCESS repertoire file appears here via TCRdb, limited to in-frame rearrangements. These files lack a portion of the clones; in checked studies, under half of the deficit traces to unresolved V genes, and the cause of the others is not known. That table supplies the V and J calls and clone size; D and trimming were determined from the DNA. For this sample there are tens of thousands of clones; 91% appear just once. 2.3% of the sample is in the top ten clones.

Trimming accounts for 7 bases at V and 2 bases at J, while the number of junction bases matched to no gene is 7. The CDR3, from cysteine to phenylalanine, totals 14 residues. Solely the CDR3 DNA is kept, with 42 bases framed from the first base. CDR1 MNHEY and CDR2 SVGAGI are derived from the germline V gene. Details on this clone: Its antigen is still unknown. Base qualities are not provided; no much larger clone lies one nucleotide away.

This receptor was obtained from a human donor with active COVID-19. The donor label of this sample is uncertain. The sequence is built from TRBV6-5 and TRBJ2-5; the central 7 bases match TRBD2. Sequences were obtained from peripheral blood. This receptor has the CDR3 CASMEGGRQETQYF. The sequenced DNA is TGTGCCAGCATGGAGGGAGGGAGGCAAGAGACCCAGTACTTC.